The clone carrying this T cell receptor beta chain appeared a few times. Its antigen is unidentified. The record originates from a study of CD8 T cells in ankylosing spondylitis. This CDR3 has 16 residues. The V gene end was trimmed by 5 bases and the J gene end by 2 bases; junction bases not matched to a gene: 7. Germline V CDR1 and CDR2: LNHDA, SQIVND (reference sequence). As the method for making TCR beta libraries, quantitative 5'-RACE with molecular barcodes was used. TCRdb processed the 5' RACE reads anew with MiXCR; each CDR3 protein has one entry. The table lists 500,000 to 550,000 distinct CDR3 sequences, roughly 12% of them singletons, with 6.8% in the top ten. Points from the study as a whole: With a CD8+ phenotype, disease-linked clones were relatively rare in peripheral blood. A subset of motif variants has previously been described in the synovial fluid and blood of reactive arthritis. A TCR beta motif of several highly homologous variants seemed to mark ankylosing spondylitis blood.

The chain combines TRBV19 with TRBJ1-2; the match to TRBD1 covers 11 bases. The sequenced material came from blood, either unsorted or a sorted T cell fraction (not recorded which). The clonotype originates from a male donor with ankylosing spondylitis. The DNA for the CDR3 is TGTGCCAGTAGTCCACTGGACAGGGGGCTAAACTATGGCTACACCTTC. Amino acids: CASSPLDRGLNYGYTF.